This T cell receptor beta chain is from a study of T-cell reconstitution after alpha-beta-depleted transplantation in children. This clonotype has at least ten counts. The germline gives CDR1 MDHEN, CDR2 SYDVKM. This CDR3 comprises 15 residues. V trimming: 9 bases; J trimming: 4 bases; junction bases outside the gene matches: 11. The library targeted TCRbeta and was prepared with unique molecular identifiers. MiXCR, applied by TCRdb to the PCR reads, yields one record per CDR3 protein. The sample carries over 400,000 distinct CDR3 sequences, around 12% recorded once. V usage is TRBV28 and J usage is TRBJ2-7; 11 positions match TRBD1. The TCR sequence derives from a human donor who donated a stem cell graft to a child with combined immunodeficiency. The sequenced sample was PBMCs from the stem cell graft donor, obtained from the stem cell graft. The CDR3 DNA reads as TGTGCCAGTACGCCCGGGACAGGGGGTCTTTACGAGCAGTACTTC. It specifies CASTPGTGGLYEQYF.